The next 27 T cell receptor beta chains were all read from a single sample in a study of blood T cell repertoires in COVID-19. Generated by immunoSEQ multiplex PCR, the TCRdb table keeps only in-frame clones and is missing some. The sample carries about 150,000 clones, about 86% recorded once. What was sequenced was PBMCs or T cells enriched from blood (not recorded which). The receptors derive from a man aged 50 or older who had recovered from COVID-19.

The gene calls are TRBV25-1 and TRBJ1-2, with D tentatively TRBD1 (5 bases). CDR1 is MGHDK, CDR2 SYGVNS, per germline. V was cut by 5 bases and J by 2 bases, with 12 bases left in between. This CDR3 is built from 14 residues. The CDR3 coding sequence is TGTGCCAGCAGTCTAAGGAACAGGAACTATGGCTACACCTTC. Its protein is CASSLRNRNYGYTF.

This clone appeared a single time. The rearrangement links TRBV27 to TRBJ2-3; TRBD2 matches 10 bases. After removal of 2 bases from V and 3 bases from J, the junction contained 2 bases not matched to a gene. The CDR3 has 15 amino acids. The germline gives CDR1 MNHEY, CDR2 SMNVEV (reference sequence). The DNA of the CDR3 is TGTGCCAGCAGTTTACAACTAGCGGGGACAGATACGCAGTATTTT. This sequence encodes CASSLQLAGTDTQYF.

This clone was counted a single time. The J gene is TRBJ2-5, the V gene TRBV6-1; D uncertain. Germline lookup yields CDR1 MNHNS and CDR2 SASEGT. The V and J ends lost 3 bases and 0 bases respectively, with 8 bases between them. The CDR3 is 14 amino acids. CDR3 in DNA: TGTGCCAGCAGTGAGGCAGCGTACCAAGAGACCCAGTACTTC. This codes for CASSEAAYQETQYF.

Here the CDR3 reads CASRARGPTPNTEAFF. In DNA form, the CDR3 reads TGTGCCAGCCGCGCGCGGGGCCCAACCCCGAACACTGAAGCTTTCTTT. The chain recombines TRBV2 with TRBJ1-1; TRBD1 might be the D (5 bases). Germline assignment: CDR1 SNHLY and CDR2 FYNNEI. This CDR3 has 16 amino acids. V was pared by 8 bases and J by 1 base, with 20 bases between.

This sequence joins TRBV7-3 and TRBJ2-3, with D possibly matching TRBD1 (6 bases). CDR1 and CDR2 (germline): SGHTA, FQGTGA. Trimming took 2 bases from V and 0 from J, leaving 12 bases between them. The CDR3 loop spans 16 amino acids. For the CDR3, the DNA is TGTGCCAGCAGCTTACAAGGCAGGGGTAGCACAGATACGCAGTATTTT. Translated, it gives CASSLQGRGSTDTQYF.

V usage is TRBV5-4 and J usage is TRBJ1-3; D perhaps matches TRBD1 (6 bases). Germline V gene data show CDR1 as SGHNT and CDR2 as YYREEE (reference sequence). V was clipped by 3 bases and J by 2 bases, with 12 bases between them. The length of the CDR3 is 15 residues. CDR3 loop: CASSSDSLPGNTIYF. CDR3 coding DNA: TGTGCCAGCAGCTCGGACAGTTTACCTGGAAACACCATATATTTT.

The chain recombines TRBV18 with TRBJ2-3; perhaps TRBD2 as D (5 bases). Trimming took 2 bases from V and 0 from J, leaving 9 bases between them. The length of the CDR3 is 15 residues. Germline V gives CDR1 KGHSH, CDR2 LQKENI. CDR3 loop: CASSPSLGSTDTQYF. The CDR3 DNA sequence: TGTGCCAGCTCACCATCACTAGGTAGCACAGATACGCAGTATTTT.

The V call is TRBV6-5, the J call TRBJ1-3; a possible D gene is TRBD1 (6 bases). Germline V gene sequence: CDR1 MNHEY, CDR2 SVGAGI. The V and J ends lost 6 bases and 4 bases respectively, with 13 bases between them. This CDR3 has 14 residues. The DNA of the CDR3 is TGTGCCAGCAGAGCAACAGGGCCCGGAAACACCATATATTTT. Protein: CASRATGPGNTIYF.

CDR3 DNA: TGTGCCACCAGCAGCCCCCTCGGACGAGGGGGTGAAAAACTGTTTTTT. This encodes CATSSPLGRGGEKLFF. This chain joins TRBV15 and TRBJ1-4, with D possibly TRBD1 on 6 matching bases. Germline CDR1 is LNHNV and CDR2 is YYDKDF (reference sequence). This CDR3 is built from 16 residues. V was clipped by 3 bases and J by 7 bases, with 18 bases between them.

In this sample, this clone turned up a few times. The chain carries TRBV5-1 and TRBJ2-1, with TRBD2 matching 14 bases. J lost 7 bases, V lost 4 bases, and 4 bases had no gene match. The CDR3 contains 15 residues. The germline CDR1 and CDR2 sequences are SGHRS and YFSETQ. The DNA of the CDR3 is TGCGCCAGCAGCCCCGGGACTAGCGGGGGAAATGAGCAGTTCTTC. It specifies CASSPGTSGGNEQFF.

This chain uses TRBV5-1 with TRBJ2-3; TRBD2 matches 8 bases. The CDR3 runs to 15 residues. V shed 4 bases, J shed 5 bases, and the junction held 9 bases outside the gene matches. CDR1 SGHRS and CDR2 YFSETQ come from the germline V gene. The CDR3 region has the DNA TGCGCCAGCAGCCTGGTGGCGGGGGGAGGAGATACGCAGTATTTT. It yields the protein CASSLVAGGGDTQYF.

The V and J genes are TRBV7-9 and TRBJ2-1; D is ambiguous. Germline assignment: CDR1 SEHNR and CDR2 FQNEAQ (reference sequence). This CDR3 is 14 amino acids long. The V end lost 2 bases, the J end lost 11 bases, and 16 bases lay between the germline ends. Here the CDR3 reads CASSLSPALVQQFF. In DNA, the CDR3 is TGTGCCAGCAGCTTAAGCCCCGCGTTGGTGCAGCAGTTCTTC.

J is TRBJ1-4 and V is TRBV7-9, with TRBD1 matching over 7 bases. The CDR3 spans 15 residues. Germline CDR1 is SEHNR and CDR2 is FQNEAQ (reference sequence). The trim removed 5 bases at V and 3 bases at J, leaving 6 bases unmatched. The CDR3 coding sequence is TGTGCCAGCAGCGTGGGACAGTCGCCTAATGAAAAACTGTTTTTT. Protein product: CASSVGQSPNEKLFF.

V is TRBV7-8 and J is TRBJ1-2; 8 nucleotides match TRBD1. V lost 5 bases to trimming and J lost 2 bases; unmatched junction nucleotides: 10. CDR3 length: 16 residues. CDR1 and CDR2 (germline): SGHVS, FQNEAQ. CDR3 bases: TGTGCCAGCAGCCCCGGTACAGGGGGGGACAACTATGGCTACACCTTC. This encodes CASSPGTGGDNYGYTF.

The chain links TRBV10-3 to TRBJ2-5, with 7 bases that match TRBD2. CDR3 length: 13 residues. From germline, CDR1 is ENHRY and CDR2 SYGVKD. The trim removed 5 bases at V and 2 bases at J, leaving 2 bases unmatched. CDR3 sequence: CAISWGGQETQYF. In nucleotides, the CDR3 is TGTGCCATCAGTTGGGGGGGACAAGAGACCCAGTACTTC.

The gene calls are TRBV28 and TRBJ1-4; TRBD1 matches 7 bases. The CDR3 is 15 residues long. Per the germline V gene, CDR1 is MDHEN and CDR2 is SYDVKM. V was clipped by 5 bases and J by 2 bases; unmatched bases: 5. The DNA for the CDR3 is TGTGCCAGCAGTGCACAGGGGTACACTAATGAAAAACTGTTTTTT. Translated: CASSAQGYTNEKLFF. The whole variable domain, filled in from reference TRBV28 and TRBJ1-4, reads DVKVTQSSRYLVKRTGEKVFLECVQDMDHENMFWYRQDPGLGLRLIYFSYDVKMKEKGDIPEGYSVSREKKERFSLILESASTNQTSMYLCASSAQGYTNEKLFFGSGTQLSVL.

The chain links TRBV3-1 (or the pseudogene TRBV3-2) to TRBJ2-2, with unresolved D. Looked up from germline, CDR1 is LGHDT and CDR2 is YNNKEL (reference sequence). CDR3 length: 12 amino acids. Trimming shortened V by 5 bases and J by 5 bases, and 6 bases separated the two germline ends. CDR3 DNA: TGTGCCAGCAGCATGTTAACCGGGGAGCTGTTTTTT. It yields the protein CASSMLTGELFF.

V is TRBV18 and J is TRBJ2-5; 7 bases match TRBD1. Losses at the gene ends were 5 bases for V and 3 bases for J; bases not matched to a gene: 3. The CDR3 consists of 13 residues. In germline, CDR1 is KGHSH, CDR2 LQKENI. The CDR3 DNA follows: TGTGCCAGCTCAGGGGACAGCAAAGAGACCCAGTACTTC. Translated: CASSGDSKETQYF.

The V gene is TRBV12-5, the J gene TRBJ2-3, with TRBD1 matching over 9 bases. This CDR3 region has 13 residues. J gave up 5 bases and V 4 bases, and 1 base lay outside the gene matches. Germline CDR1 reads LGHNT; CDR2 reads FRNRAP. The CDR3 spells CASGSDRGDTQYF. In DNA form, the CDR3 reads TGTGCTAGTGGTTCGGACAGGGGAGATACGCAGTATTTT.

In its sample, this clone was seen a few times. The chain joins TRBV10-3 to TRBJ2-7; D perhaps matches TRBD2 (6 bases). Germline lookup yields CDR1 ENHRY and CDR2 SYGVKD. The CDR3 has 15 amino acids. The V end lost 2 bases, the J end lost 0 bases, and 11 bases lay between the germline ends. CDR3 amino acids: CAISEPGTASYEQYF. The CDR3 region has the DNA TGTGCCATCAGTGAGCCCGGGACTGCCTCCTACGAGCAGTACTTC.

For this clone: The same CDR3 is also encoded by other DNA sequences in this sample. The J gene is TRBJ1-2, the V gene TRBV5-1, with TRBD1 identical over 7 bases. This CDR3 is 14 amino acids long. The junction had 5 bases not matched to a gene; V was cut back by 4 bases and J by 2 bases. Germline V gene sequence: CDR1 SGHRS, CDR2 YFSETQ. The CDR3 is CASSREGQNYGYTF. DNA for the CDR3: TGCGCCAGCAGCCGGGAGGGACAGAACTATGGCTACACCTTC.

The chain couples TRBV20-1 to TRBJ2-1, with 11 bases fitting TRBD2. The CDR3 is 17 residues long. Germline V gives CDR1 DFQATT, CDR2 SNEGSKA (reference sequence). Trimming removed 3 bases from V and 6 bases from J; junction bases left unmatched: 13. CDR3 sequence: CSASLAGGLSDFNEQFF. For the CDR3, the DNA is TGCAGTGCTAGTTTAGCGGGGGGGCTTTCGGATTTCAATGAGCAGTTCTTC.

J is TRBJ1-4 and V is TRBV19, with 8 bases that match TRBD1. Germline assignment: CDR1 LNHDA and CDR2 SQIVND (reference sequence). CDR3 size: 16 residues. Trimming took 6 bases from V and 0 from J; bases not matched to a gene: 6. The CDR3 loop reads CASSRTGRATNEKLFF. The CDR3 DNA reads as TGTGCCAGTAGCAGGACAGGGCGCGCAACTAATGAAAAACTGTTTTTT.

This sequence joins TRBV7-8 and TRBJ2-1; D gene uncertain. Germline-derived CDR1 and CDR2 are SGHVS and FQNEAQ. V lost 0 bases and J 0 bases, leaving 9 bases between the germline ends. This CDR3 is 16 amino acids long. The CDR3 reads CASSLALDTSYNEQFF. CDR3 nucleotides: TGTGCCAGCAGCTTAGCCCTAGATACCTCCTACAATGAGCAGTTCTTC.

The rearrangement uses TRBV28 and TRBJ2-3; D gene uncertain. Trimming stripped 6 bases from V and 0 bases from J, with 7 bases between. Germline CDR1 and CDR2: MDHEN and SYDVKM. There are 13 residues in the CDR3. CDR3 nucleotide sequence: TGTGCCAGCAGGCCACATAGCACAGATACGCAGTATTTT. Translating gives CASRPHSTDTQYF.

For the CDR3, the DNA is TGTGCCAGCAGGGATAGTCGAGGCGGGGGGGCCTTGGGTGAGCAGTTCTTC. Translating it yields CASRDSRGGGALGEQFF. This rearrangement joins TRBV11-3 to TRBJ2-1; 9 bases agree with TRBD2. The CDR3 has 17 amino acids. Germline CDR1 reads SGHNT; CDR2 reads YENEEA. Unmatched junction bases numbered 18, after V lost 6 bases and J lost 9 bases.

V is TRBV11-1 and J is TRBJ1-1; 7 bases match TRBD1. After removal of 5 bases from V and 1 base from J, the junction contained 4 bases not matched to a gene. This CDR3 comprises 14 residues. From germline, CDR1 is SGHAT and CDR2 FQDESV (reference sequence). CDR3 sequence reads: CASSPRQGNTEAFF. CDR3 DNA: TGTGCCAGCAGCCCAAGACAGGGGAACACTGAAGCTTTCTTT.